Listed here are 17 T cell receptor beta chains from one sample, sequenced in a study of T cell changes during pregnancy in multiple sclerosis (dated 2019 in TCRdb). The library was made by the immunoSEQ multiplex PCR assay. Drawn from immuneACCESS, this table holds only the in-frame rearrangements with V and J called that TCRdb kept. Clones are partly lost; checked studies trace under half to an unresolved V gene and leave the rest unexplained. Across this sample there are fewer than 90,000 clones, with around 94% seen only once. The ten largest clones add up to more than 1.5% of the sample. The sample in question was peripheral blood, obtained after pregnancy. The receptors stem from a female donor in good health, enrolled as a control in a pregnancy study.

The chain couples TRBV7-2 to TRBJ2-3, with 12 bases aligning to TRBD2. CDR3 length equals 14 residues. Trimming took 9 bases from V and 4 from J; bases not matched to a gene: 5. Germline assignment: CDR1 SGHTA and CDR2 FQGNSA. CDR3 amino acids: CASSSGRAPDTQYF. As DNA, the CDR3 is TGTGCCAGTTCTAGCGGGAGGGCACCAGATACGCAGTATTTT.

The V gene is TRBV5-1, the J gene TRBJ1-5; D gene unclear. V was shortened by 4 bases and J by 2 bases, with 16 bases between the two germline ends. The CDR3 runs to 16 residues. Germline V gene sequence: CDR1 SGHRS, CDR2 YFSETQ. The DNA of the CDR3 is TGCGCCAGCAGCCCTATGGGGTACGGGGGCAATCAGCCCCAGCATTTT. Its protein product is CASSPMGYGGNQPQHF.

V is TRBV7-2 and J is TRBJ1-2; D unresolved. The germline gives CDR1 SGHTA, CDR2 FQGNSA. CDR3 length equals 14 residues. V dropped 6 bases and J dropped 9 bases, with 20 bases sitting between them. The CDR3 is CASSFGPGSPRYTF. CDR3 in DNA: TGTGCCAGCAGTTTCGGACCGGGATCTCCTCGCTACACCTTC.

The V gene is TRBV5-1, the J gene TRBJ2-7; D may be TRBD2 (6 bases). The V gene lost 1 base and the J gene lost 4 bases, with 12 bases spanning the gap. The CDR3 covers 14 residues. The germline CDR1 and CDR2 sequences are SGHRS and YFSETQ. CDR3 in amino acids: CASSLNSGIYEQYF. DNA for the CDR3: TGCGCCAGCAGCTTGAATAGCGGTATATACGAGCAGTACTTC.

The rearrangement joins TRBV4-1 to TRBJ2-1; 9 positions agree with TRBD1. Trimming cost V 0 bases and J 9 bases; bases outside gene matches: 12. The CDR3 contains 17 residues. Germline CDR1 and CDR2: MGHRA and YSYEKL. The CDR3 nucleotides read TGCGCCAGCAGCCAAGATCCGGGACAGGGTGATTTCGGTGAGCAGTTCTTC. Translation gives CASSQDPGQGDFGEQFF.

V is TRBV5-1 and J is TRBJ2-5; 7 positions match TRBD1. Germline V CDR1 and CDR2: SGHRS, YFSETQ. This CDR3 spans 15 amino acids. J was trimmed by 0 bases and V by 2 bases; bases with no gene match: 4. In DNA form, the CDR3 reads TGCGCCAGCAGCTTTTTCGACAGGGACCAAGAGACCCAGTACTTC. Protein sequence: CASSFFDRDQETQYF.

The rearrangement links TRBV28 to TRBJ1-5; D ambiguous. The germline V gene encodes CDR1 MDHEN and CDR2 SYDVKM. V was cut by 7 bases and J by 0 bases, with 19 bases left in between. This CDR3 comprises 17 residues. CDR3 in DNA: TGTGCCAGCACCTTGGTACAGAGCACTTATAGCAATCAGCCCCAGCATTTT. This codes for CASTLVQSTYSNQPQHF.

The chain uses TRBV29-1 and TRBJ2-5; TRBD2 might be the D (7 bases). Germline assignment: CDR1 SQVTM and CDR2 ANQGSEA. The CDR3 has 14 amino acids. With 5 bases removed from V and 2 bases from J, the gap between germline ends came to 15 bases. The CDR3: CSVQRGGGQETQYF. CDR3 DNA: TGCAGCGTTCAAAGGGGAGGGGGGCAAGAGACCCAGTACTTC.

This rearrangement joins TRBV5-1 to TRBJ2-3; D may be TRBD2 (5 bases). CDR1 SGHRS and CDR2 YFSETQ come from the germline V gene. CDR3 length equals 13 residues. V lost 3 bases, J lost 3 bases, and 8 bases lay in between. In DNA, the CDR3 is TGCGCCAGCAGCTGGTCGGGGACAGATACGCAGTATTTT. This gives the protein CASSWSGTDTQYF.

The DNA of the CDR3 is TGTGCCAGCAGTTTATCTCGGGGATGGGTCACCGGGGAGCTGTTTTTT. It yields the protein CASSLSRGWVTGELFF. This chain uses TRBV28 with TRBJ2-2; D possibly corresponds to TRBD2 (5 bases). The V gene lost 1 base and the J gene lost 4 bases, with 13 bases spanning the gap. Germline V gene sequence: CDR1 MDHEN, CDR2 SYDVKM. The length of the CDR3 is 16 residues.

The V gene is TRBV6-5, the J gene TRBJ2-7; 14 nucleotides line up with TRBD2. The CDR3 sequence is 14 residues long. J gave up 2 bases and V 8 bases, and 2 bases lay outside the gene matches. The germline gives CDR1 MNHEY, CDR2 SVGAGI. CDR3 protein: CASSGLAGAYEQYF. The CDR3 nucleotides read TGTGCCAGCTCGGGACTAGCGGGGGCCTACGAGCAGTACTTC.

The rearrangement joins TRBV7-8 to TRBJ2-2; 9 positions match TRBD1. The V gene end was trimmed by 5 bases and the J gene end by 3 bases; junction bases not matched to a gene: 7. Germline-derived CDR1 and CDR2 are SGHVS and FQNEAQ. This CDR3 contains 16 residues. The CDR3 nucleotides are TGTGCCAGCAGCCCGCGGGACAGGGCCGACACCGGGGAGCTGTTTTTT. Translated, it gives CASSPRDRADTGELFF. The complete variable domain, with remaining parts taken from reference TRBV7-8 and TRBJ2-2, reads GAGVSQSPRYKVAKRGQDVALRCDPISGHVSLFWYQQALGQGPEFLTYFQNEAQLDKSGLPSDRFFAERPEGSVSTLKIQRTQQEDSAVYLCASSPRDRADTGELFFGEGSRLTVL.

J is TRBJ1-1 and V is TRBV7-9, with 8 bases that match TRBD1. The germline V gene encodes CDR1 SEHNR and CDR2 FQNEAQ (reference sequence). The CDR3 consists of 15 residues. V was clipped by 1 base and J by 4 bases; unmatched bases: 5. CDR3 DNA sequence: TGTGCCAGCAGCTTAGAGGCAGGGGGCAGCACTGAAGCTTTCTTT. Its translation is CASSLEAGGSTEAFF.

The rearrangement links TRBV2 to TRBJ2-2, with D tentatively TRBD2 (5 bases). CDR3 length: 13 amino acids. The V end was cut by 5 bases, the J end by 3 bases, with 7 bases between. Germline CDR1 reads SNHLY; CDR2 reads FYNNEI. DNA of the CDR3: TGTGCCAGCAGTACTAGGTACACCGGGGAGCTGTTTTTT. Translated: CASSTRYTGELFF.

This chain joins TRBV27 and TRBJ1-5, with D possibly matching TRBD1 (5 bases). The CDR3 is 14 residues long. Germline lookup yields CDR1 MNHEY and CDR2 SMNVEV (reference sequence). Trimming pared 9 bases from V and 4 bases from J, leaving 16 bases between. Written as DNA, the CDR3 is TGTGCCAGTGGGGAAGGCCCAGGGAATCAGCCCCAGCATTTT. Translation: CASGEGPGNQPQHF.

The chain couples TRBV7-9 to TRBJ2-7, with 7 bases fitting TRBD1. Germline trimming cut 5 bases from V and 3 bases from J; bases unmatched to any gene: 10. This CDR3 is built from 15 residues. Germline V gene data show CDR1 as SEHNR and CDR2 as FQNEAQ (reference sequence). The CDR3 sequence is CASSPRRDSLYEQYF. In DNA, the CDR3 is TGTGCCAGCAGCCCACGACGGGACAGTCTCTACGAGCAGTACTTC. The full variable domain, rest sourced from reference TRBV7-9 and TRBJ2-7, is DTGVSQNPRHKITKRGQNVTFRCDPISEHNRLYWYRQTLGQGPEFLTYFQNEAQLEKSRLLSDRFSAERPKGSFSTLEIQRTEQGDSAMYLCASSPRRDSLYEQYFGPGTRLTVT.

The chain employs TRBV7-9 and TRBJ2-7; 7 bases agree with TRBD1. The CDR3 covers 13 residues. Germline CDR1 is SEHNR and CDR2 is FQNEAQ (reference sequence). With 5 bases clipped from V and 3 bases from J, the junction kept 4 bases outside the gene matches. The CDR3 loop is CASSRWDSYEQYF. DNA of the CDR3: TGTGCCAGCAGCAGATGGGACAGCTACGAGCAGTACTTC.